Below are 3 T cell receptor beta chains sequenced from a single sample in a study of beta chain features in type 1 diabetes. The whole isolated RNA underwent reverse transcription, so sequencing captured expressed TCRB transcripts. Clones were read by immunoSEQ multiplex PCR, and TCRdb kept only the in-frame ones, dropping some. The sample contains some 270,000 clones, under 8.5% of which appear only once. Sequencing was performed on central memory CD4+ T cells from blood. The source is a woman aged 18-30 years in good health.

This chain uses TRBV2 with TRBJ1-1; 7 positions agree with TRBD1. The CDR3 spans 13 residues. Germline values: CDR1 SNHLY, CDR2 FYNNEI. Trimming removed 4 bases from V and 4 bases from J; junction bases left unmatched: 3. The CDR3 coding sequence is TGTGCCAGCAGTGTGGAGGGGGCCACTGAAGCTTTCTTT. Protein sequence: CASSVEGATEAFF.

This clone was recorded many times. This chain links TRBV19 with TRBJ1-2; D is uncertain. This CDR3 has 12 amino acids. Germline values: CDR1 LNHDA, CDR2 SQIVND (reference sequence). Trimming stripped 7 bases from V and 8 bases from J, with 14 bases between. The CDR3, as DNA: TGTGCCAGTAATGTTGGCCGGGAGGGCTACACCTTC. It yields the protein CASNVGREGYTF.

This clone was found a few times. This chain links TRBV5-1 with TRBJ2-1, with 11 bases identical to TRBD2. J lost 1 base, V lost 6 bases, and 3 bases had no gene match. The CDR3 length is 15 residues. Germline loops: CDR1 SGHRS, CDR2 YFSETQ. CDR3 coding DNA: TGCGCCAGCACCTTAGCGGGAGGGTCCTACAATGAGCAGTTCTTC. Protein sequence: CASTLAGGSYNEQFF. The full variable domain, in which reference TRBV5-1 and TRBJ2-1 provide the parts outside the CDR3, is KAGVTQTPRYLIKTRGQQVTLSCSPISGHRSVSWYQQTPGQGLQFLFEYFSETQRNKGNFPGRFSGRQFSNSRSEMNVSTLELGDSALYLCASTLAGGSYNEQFFGPGTRLTVL.